The present T cell receptor (beta chain) was sequenced within a study of T cell changes during pregnancy in multiple sclerosis. Profiling relied on immunoSEQ multiplex PCR, and the TCRdb table lists in-frame clones only, not all of them. The sample yields approximately 84,000 clones, approximately 95% seen once. Per germline, CDR1 SQVTM and CDR2 ANQGSEA. Trimming pared 4 bases from V and 5 bases from J, leaving 15 bases between. This CDR3 has 13 residues. Sequencing was performed on peripheral blood, taken in the second trimester of pregnancy. The V call is TRBV29-1, the J call TRBJ2-7; D is possibly TRBD1 (7 bases). The receptor was derived from a female donor in good health, enrolled as a control in a pregnancy study. CDR3 in DNA: TGCAGCGTTGCAGGGGGGCTTCTACACGAGCAGTACTTC. This gives the protein CSVAGGLLHEQYF.